Following are 20 T cell receptor beta chains from one sample sequenced in a study of T cells in Graves' hyperthyroidism and ophthalmopathy. There were TCR beta CDR3 regions amplified from RNA transcripts. The TCR CDR3 was amplified in a first-round RT-PCR using the HTBI primer set. From the multiplex PCR reads, TCRdb called clonotypes with MiXCR, one entry per CDR3 protein. The sample consists of about half a million distinct CDR3 sequences, about 16% of them appearing once. Material for sequencing was blood. Receptors originate from a woman in her twenties or thirties with Graves' ophthalmopathy.

This clonotype was seen repeatedly, ten times or more. This chain joins TRBV7-2 and TRBJ2-7; D perhaps matches TRBD2 (6 bases). Trimming left V 9 bases short and J 0 bases short, with 12 bases between. Germline V gene data show CDR1 as SGHTA and CDR2 as FQGNSA. This CDR3 region has 13 residues. The CDR3 DNA reads TGTGCCAGTATGGAGCGGGCCTCCTACGAGCAGTACTTC. It encodes CASMERASYEQYF.

This clonotype was observed at least ten times. At one boundary the junction diverges from the germline segment, which might be a read error. The chain carries TRBV12-3 or TRBV12-4 and TRBJ2-2, with a weak D call TRBD1 (6 bases). This CDR3 comprises 14 residues. The CDR3 DNA is TGCGCCAGCACACCGGGACACAACACCGGGGAGCTGTTTTTT. It yields the protein CASTPGHNTGELFF.

This clonotype was counted at least ten times. V gene TRBV7-6 combines with J gene TRBJ2-5, with D uncertain. Germline assignment: CDR1 SGHVS and CDR2 FNYEAQ. Deletions cut 1 base from V and 5 bases from J, with 11 bases between. This CDR3 has 14 residues. CDR3 DNA sequence: TGTGCCAGCAGCTTAGGGCACCTGAGTGAGACCCAGTACTTC. Translated: CASSLGHLSETQYF. The full variable domain, with the rest looked up from reference TRBV7-6 and TRBJ2-5, is GAGVSQSPRYKVTKRGQDVALRCDPISGHVSLYWYRQALGQGPEFLTYFNYEAQQDKSGLPNDRFSAERPEGSISTLTIQRTEQRDSAMYRCASSLGHLSETQYFGPGTRLLVL.

This clonotype was found a few times. V gene TRBV20-1 combines with J gene TRBJ2-5; TRBD1 matches 7 bases. The CDR3 runs to 13 residues. V lost 5 bases, J lost 4 bases, and 7 bases stayed unmatched. In germline, CDR1 is DFQATT, CDR2 SNEGSKA (reference sequence). The CDR3 region has the DNA TGCAGTGCTCTAAGACCAGGGGGAGAGACCCAGTACTTC. Protein product: CSALRPGGETQYF.

In this sample, this clonotype turned up a few times. This rearrangement joins TRBV28 to TRBJ2-3; 15 nucleotides match TRBD2. The CDR3 spans 15 residues. Germline V gives CDR1 MDHEN, CDR2 SYDVKM. Losses at the gene ends were 7 bases for V and 5 bases for J; bases not matched to a gene: 4. Here the CDR3 reads CASKVGLAGGDTQYF. DNA for the CDR3: TGTGCCAGCAAAGTGGGACTAGCGGGAGGAGATACGCAGTATTTT.

This clonotype occurred many times. The rearrangement links TRBV7-3 to TRBJ1-1; 10 bases align to TRBD1. Germline V gives CDR1 SGHTA, CDR2 FQGTGA. The trim removed 5 bases at V and 5 bases at J, leaving 8 bases unmatched. CDR3 length equals 15 residues. The CDR3 loop is CASSLGGQGGTEAFF. Here the CDR3 DNA reads TGTGCCAGCAGCCTAGGAGGACAGGGGGGGACTGAAGCTTTCTTT.

The V call is TRBV12-3 or TRBV12-4, the J call TRBJ1-1, with 9 bases lining up with TRBD1. V lost 8 bases and J lost 6; bases outside the gene matches: 4. This CDR3 spans 12 amino acids. Here the CDR3 reads CASRDRAPEAFF. DNA for the CDR3: TGTGCCAGCCGGGACAGGGCCCCTGAAGCTTTCTTT.

With regard to this clonotype: Possible read error: a much larger clone is one base away. The CDR3 DNA follows: TGCAGTGCTAGGGCAGGGGGTATAGGAAACACTGAAGCTCTCTTT. Its protein product is CSARAGGIGNTEALF. The chain recombines TRBV20-1 with TRBJ1-1; 7 bases are shared with TRBD1. The CDR3 is 15 amino acids. Germline V gene data show CDR1 as DFQATT and CDR2 as SNEGSKA (reference sequence).

This clonotype was detected ten times or more. This chain links TRBV20-1 with TRBJ2-7, with no clear D. The V gene lost 5 bases and the J gene lost 3 bases, with 11 bases spanning the gap. Germline V lookup: CDR1 DFQATT, CDR2 SNEGSKA (reference sequence). This CDR3 has 12 amino acids. The CDR3, as DNA: TGCAGTGCTTCTGACATTTTCTACGAGCAGTACTTC. Translation: CSASDIFYEQYF.

This clonotype was seen more than once but under ten times. This chain connects TRBV11-1 to TRBJ2-1; D is ambiguous. The V end was cut by 0 bases, the J end by 5 bases, with 8 bases between. The CDR3 is made up of 14 amino acids. Germline values: CDR1 SGHAT, CDR2 FQDESV (reference sequence). As DNA, the CDR3 is TGTGCCAGCAGCTTAGCGCAACGAGACAATGAGCAGTTCTTC. This sequence encodes CASSLAQRDNEQFF.

The chain recombines TRBV11-2 with TRBJ2-7; maybe TRBD2 (6 bases). The CDR3 spans 14 residues. V was trimmed by 4 bases and J by 3 bases, leaving 13 bases between them. Germline lookup yields CDR1 SGHAT and CDR2 FQNNGV. Here the CDR3 reads CASSSLRGIYEQYF. Written as DNA, the CDR3 is TGTGCCAGCAGCTCCCTTCGGGGGATCTACGAGCAGTACTTC.

This clonotype was counted between two and nine times. A much larger clone sits a single nucleotide away, making a read error possible. The CDR3 spells CSVQTAYEQYF. In DNA, the CDR3 is TGCAGTGTACAGACAGCCTACGAGCAGTACTTC. The rearrangement links TRBV20-1 to TRBJ2-7; tentative D call: TRBD1 (5 bases). Trimming removed 7 bases from V and 2 bases from J, with 9 bases in between. Germline values: CDR1 DFQATT, CDR2 SNEGSKA (reference sequence). This CDR3 contains 11 residues.

This clonotype was counted between two and nine times. The chain combines TRBV5-1 with TRBJ1-2, with D tentatively TRBD1 (5 bases). CDR3 length equals 14 residues. V dropped 8 bases and J dropped 0 bases, with 14 bases sitting between them. Germline V gene data show CDR1 as SGHRS and CDR2 as YFSETQ. The CDR3 bases are TGCGCCAGAAACCGACAGACCTCTAACTATGGCTACACCTTC. Amino acids: CARNRQTSNYGYTF. The full variable domain, completed using reference TRBV5-1 and TRBJ1-2, is KAGVTQTPRYLIKTRGQQVTLSCSPISGHRSVSWYQQTPGQGLQFLFEYFSETQRNKGNFPGRFSGRQFSNSRSEMNVSTLELGDSALYLCARNRQTSNYGYTFGSGTRLTVV.

This clonotype appeared many times. The chain joins TRBV28 to TRBJ1-3; tentative D call: TRBD1 (5 bases). V lost 7 bases and J lost 0, with 13 bases in between. The germline V gene has CDR1 MDHEN and CDR2 SYDVKM. The CDR3 is made up of 15 amino acids. The CDR3 DNA reads as TGTGCCAGCATCCTGGGGGGGTCCTCTGGAAACACCATATATTTT. Residues: CASILGGSSGNTIYF.

This clonotype was seen ten or more times. The CDR3 sequence: CASSVPLGRGQETQYF. The CDR3 nucleotides are TGTGCCAGCAGCGTACCGTTGGGCAGGGGCCAAGAGACCCAGTACTTC. The chain combines TRBV11-2 with TRBJ2-5, with D possibly matching TRBD1 (6 bases). This CDR3 spans 16 amino acids. CDR1 is SGHAT and CDR2 is FQNNGV in the germline V gene. V lost 5 bases to trimming and J lost 1 base, with 17 bases between them.

This clonotype was detected a few times. The chain combines TRBV5-5 with TRBJ1-4; D call uncertain. CDR1 and CDR2 (germline): SGHKS, YYEKEE (reference sequence). The CDR3 runs to 13 residues. Trimming left V 4 bases short and J 3 bases short, with 7 bases between. The CDR3: CASSVLSNEKLFF. DNA for the CDR3: TGTGCCAGCAGCGTGCTCTCTAATGAAAAACTGTTTTTT. Combining the CDR3 with reference TRBV5-5 and TRBJ1-4 gives the whole variable domain DAGVTQSPTHLIKTRGQQVTLRCSPISGHKSVSWYQQVLGQGPQFIFQYYEKEERGRGNFPDRFSARQFPNYSSELNVNALLLGDSALYLCASSVLSNEKLFFGSGTQLSVL.

The chain combines TRBV10-3 with TRBJ2-3; the D gene could be TRBD1 or TRBD2 (5 bases each). The CDR3 loop spans 15 amino acids. The V gene lost 5 bases and the J gene lost 2 bases, with 14 bases spanning the gap. Germline CDR1 is ENHRY and CDR2 is SYGVKD. CDR3 nucleotides: TGTGCCATCAGTACCCCCGGGGCGATCACAGATACGCAGTATTTT. Translation gives CAISTPGAITDTQYF.

At least ten counts were recorded for this clonotype. The chain couples TRBV7-8 to TRBJ2-3; D perhaps matches TRBD2 (6 bases). Germline V CDR1 and CDR2: SGHVS, FQNEAQ. Trimming pared 3 bases from V and 2 bases from J, leaving 21 bases between. The CDR3 length is 18 residues. The CDR3 is CASSLGRGMGGFTDTQYF. CDR3 coding DNA: TGTGCCAGCAGCTTGGGGCGGGGCATGGGCGGGTTCACAGATACGCAGTATTTT.

The rearrangement joins TRBV15 to TRBJ2-1; TRBD2 matches at 11 bases. The end of the DNA fits TRBJ2-7 better, so the J call may be wrong. There are 15 residues in the CDR3. The germline V gene encodes CDR1 LNHNV and CDR2 YYDKDF (reference sequence). DNA for the CDR3: TGTGCCACCACCTGGACTAGCGGGTCCTACAATGAGCAGTACTTC. Its protein is CATTWTSGSYNEQYF.

This clonotype turned up a few times. V and J are TRBV20-1 and TRBJ2-5; TRBD1 matches at 7 bases. The CDR3 spans 13 residues. Per germline, CDR1 DFQATT and CDR2 SNEGSKA (reference sequence). J was trimmed by 4 bases and V by 0 bases; bases with no gene match: 2. The CDR3 is CSARDHRGETQYF. CDR3 DNA: TGCAGTGCTAGAGACCACAGGGGAGAGACCCAGTACTTC.